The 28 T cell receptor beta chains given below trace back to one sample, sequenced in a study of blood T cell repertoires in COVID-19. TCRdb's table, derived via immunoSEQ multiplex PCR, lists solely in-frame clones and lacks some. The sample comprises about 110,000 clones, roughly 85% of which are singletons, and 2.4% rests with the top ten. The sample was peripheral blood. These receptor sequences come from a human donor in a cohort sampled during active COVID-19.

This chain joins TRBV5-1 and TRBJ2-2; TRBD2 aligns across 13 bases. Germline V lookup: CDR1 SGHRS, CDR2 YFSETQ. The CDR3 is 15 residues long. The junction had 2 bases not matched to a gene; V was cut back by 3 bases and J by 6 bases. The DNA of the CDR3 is TGCGCCAGCAGCTCCGGACTAGCGGGGGCCGGGGAGCTGTTTTTT. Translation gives CASSSGLAGAGELFF.

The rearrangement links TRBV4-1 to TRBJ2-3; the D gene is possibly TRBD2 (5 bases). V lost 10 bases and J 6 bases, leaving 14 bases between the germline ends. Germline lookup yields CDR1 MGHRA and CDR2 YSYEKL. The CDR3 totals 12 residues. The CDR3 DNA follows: TGCGCCACCTCCGAGGGAGTGGATACGCAGTATTTT. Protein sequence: CATSEGVDTQYF.

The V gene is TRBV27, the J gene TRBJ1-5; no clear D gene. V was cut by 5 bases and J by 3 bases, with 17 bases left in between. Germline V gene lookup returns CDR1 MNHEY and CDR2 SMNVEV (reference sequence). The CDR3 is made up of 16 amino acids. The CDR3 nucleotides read TGTGCCAGCAGTGAAACTCGGCAGGCAACCAATCAGCCCCAGCATTTT. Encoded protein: CASSETRQATNQPQHF.

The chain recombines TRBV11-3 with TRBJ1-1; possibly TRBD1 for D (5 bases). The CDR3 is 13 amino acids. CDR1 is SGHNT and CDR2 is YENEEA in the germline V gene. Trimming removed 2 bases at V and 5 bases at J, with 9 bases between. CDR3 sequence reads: CASSLRGKTEAFF. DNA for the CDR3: TGTGCCAGCAGCTTAAGGGGTAAGACTGAAGCTTTCTTT. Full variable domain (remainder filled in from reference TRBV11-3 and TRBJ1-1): EAGVVQSPRYKIIEKKQPVAFWCNPISGHNTLYWYLQNLGQGPELLIRYENEEAVDDSQLPKDRFSAERLKGVDSTLKIQPAELGDSAVYLCASSLRGKTEAFFGQGTRLTVV.

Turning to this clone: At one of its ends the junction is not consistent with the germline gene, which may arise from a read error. In DNA, the CDR3 is TGTGCCAGCAGGAACCCAGGGGGCGGCTACGGGCAGTACTTC. This encodes CASRNPGGGYGQYF. The rearrangement joins TRBV6-5 to TRBJ2-7; 8 bases are shared with TRBD1. The CDR3 has 14 amino acids. Germline assignment: CDR1 MNHEY and CDR2 SVGAGI.

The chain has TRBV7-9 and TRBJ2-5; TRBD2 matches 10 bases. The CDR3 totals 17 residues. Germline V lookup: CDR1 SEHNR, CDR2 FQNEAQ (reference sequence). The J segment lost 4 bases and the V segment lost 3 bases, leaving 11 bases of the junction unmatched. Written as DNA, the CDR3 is TGTGCCAGCAGCTTTCCCGGGGTAGCGGGAGGCCGAGAGACCCAGTACTTC. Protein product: CASSFPGVAGGRETQYF.

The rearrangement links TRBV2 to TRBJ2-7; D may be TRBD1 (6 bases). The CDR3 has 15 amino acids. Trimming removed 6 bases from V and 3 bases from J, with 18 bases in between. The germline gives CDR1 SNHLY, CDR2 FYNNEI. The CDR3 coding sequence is TGTGCCAGCAGGGTCCCAGGGGCTGGGGACTACGAGCAGTACTTC. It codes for CASRVPGAGDYEQYF.

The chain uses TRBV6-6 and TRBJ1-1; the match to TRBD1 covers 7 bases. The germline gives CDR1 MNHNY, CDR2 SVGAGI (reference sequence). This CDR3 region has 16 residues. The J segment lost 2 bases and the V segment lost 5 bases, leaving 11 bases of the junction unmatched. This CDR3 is CASSPGPQGGNTEAFF. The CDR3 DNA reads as TGTGCCAGCAGTCCCGGGCCCCAAGGGGGCAACACTGAAGCTTTCTTT.

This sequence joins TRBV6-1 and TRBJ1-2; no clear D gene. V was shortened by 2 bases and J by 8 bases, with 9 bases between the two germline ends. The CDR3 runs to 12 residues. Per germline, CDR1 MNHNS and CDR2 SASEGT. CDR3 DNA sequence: TGTGCCAGCAGTGAATTAGGAGGGGGCTACACCTTC. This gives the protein CASSELGGGYTF.

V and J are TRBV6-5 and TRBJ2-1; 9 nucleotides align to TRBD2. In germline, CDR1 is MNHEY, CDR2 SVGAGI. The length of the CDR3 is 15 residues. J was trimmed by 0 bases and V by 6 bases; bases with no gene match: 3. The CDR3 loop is CASRLAGTSYNEQFF. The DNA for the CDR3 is TGTGCCAGCAGGCTAGCGGGGACCTCCTACAATGAGCAGTTCTTC.

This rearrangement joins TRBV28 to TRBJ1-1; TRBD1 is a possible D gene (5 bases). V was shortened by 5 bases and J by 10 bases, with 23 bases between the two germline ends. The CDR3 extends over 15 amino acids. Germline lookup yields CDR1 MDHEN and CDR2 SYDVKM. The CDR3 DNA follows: TGTGCCAGCAGTCTAGCTAGGGACTCGCCCAAGGGAGCTTTCTTT. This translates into CASSLARDSPKGAFF.

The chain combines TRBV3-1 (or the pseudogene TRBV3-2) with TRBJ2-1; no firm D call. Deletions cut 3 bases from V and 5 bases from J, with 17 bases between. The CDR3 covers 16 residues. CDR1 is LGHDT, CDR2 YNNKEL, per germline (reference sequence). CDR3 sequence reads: CASSHTKGGANNEQFF. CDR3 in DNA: TGTGCCAGCAGCCACACCAAAGGCGGCGCAAACAATGAGCAGTTCTTC.

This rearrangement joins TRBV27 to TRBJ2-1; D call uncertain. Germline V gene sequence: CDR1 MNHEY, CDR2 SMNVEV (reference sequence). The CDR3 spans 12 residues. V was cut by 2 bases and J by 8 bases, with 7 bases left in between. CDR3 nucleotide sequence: TGTGCCAGCAGTTTACCTCCCCATGAGCAGTTCTTC. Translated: CASSLPPHEQFF.

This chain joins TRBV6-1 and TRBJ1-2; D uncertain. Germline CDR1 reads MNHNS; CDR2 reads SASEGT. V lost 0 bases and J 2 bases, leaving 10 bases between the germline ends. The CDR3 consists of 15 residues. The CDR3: CASSEALEVNYGYTF. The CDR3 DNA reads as TGTGCCAGCAGTGAAGCGCTAGAAGTAAACTATGGCTACACCTTC.

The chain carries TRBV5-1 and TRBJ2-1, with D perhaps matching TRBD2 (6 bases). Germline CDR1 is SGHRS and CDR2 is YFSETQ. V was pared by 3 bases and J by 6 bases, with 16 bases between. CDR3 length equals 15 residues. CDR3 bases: TGCGCCAGCAGCTCAAGCGGGCCAAACACCAATGAGCAGTTCTTC. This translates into CASSSSGPNTNEQFF.

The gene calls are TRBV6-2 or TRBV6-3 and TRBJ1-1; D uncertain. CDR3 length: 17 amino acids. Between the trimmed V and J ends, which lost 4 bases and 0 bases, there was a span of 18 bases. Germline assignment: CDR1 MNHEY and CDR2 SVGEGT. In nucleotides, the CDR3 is TGTGCCAGCAGTTCTGAAGCGGTACCCTGGATGAACACTGAAGCTTTCTTT. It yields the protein CASSSEAVPWMNTEAFF.

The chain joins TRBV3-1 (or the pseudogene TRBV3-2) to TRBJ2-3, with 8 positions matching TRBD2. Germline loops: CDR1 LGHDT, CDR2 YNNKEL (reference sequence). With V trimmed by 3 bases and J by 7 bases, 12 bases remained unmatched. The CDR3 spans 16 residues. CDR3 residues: CASSHATGTSIYTQYF. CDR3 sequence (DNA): TGTGCCAGCAGCCACGCAACCGGGACTAGTATCTATACGCAGTATTTT.

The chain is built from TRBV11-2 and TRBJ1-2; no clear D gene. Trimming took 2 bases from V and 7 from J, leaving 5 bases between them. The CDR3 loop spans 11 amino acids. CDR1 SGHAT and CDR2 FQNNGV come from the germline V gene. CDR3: CASSLTGGYTF. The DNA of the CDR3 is TGTGCCAGCAGCTTAACTGGTGGCTACACCTTC.

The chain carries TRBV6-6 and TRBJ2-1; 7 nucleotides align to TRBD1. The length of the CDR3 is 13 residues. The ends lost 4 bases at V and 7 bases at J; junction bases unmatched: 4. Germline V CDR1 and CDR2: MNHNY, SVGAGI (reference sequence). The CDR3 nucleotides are TGTGCCAGCAGTTTCACACAGGGGAATGAGCAGTTCTTC. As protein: CASSFTQGNEQFF.

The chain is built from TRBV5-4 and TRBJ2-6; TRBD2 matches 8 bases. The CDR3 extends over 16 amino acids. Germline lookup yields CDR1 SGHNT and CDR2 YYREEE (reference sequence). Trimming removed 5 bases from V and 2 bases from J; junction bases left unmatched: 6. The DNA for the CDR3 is TGTGCCAGCAGGGCCGGGACTAGGGCTGGGGCCAACGTCCTGACTTTC. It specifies CASRAGTRAGANVLTF.

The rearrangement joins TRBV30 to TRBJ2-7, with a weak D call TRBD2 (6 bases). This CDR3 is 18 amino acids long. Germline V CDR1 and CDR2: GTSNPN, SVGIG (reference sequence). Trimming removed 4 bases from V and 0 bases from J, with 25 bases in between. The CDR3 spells CAWKSESRGTGSSYEQYF. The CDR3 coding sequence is TGTGCCTGGAAGTCAGAGTCGAGAGGGACTGGCAGCTCCTACGAGCAGTACTTC. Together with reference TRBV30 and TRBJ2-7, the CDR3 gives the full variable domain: SQTIHQWPATLVQPVGSPLSLECTVEGTSNPNLYWYRQAAGRGLQLLFYSVGIGQISSEVPQNLSASRPQDRQFILSSKKLLLSDSGFYLCAWKSESRGTGSSYEQYFGPGTRLTVT.

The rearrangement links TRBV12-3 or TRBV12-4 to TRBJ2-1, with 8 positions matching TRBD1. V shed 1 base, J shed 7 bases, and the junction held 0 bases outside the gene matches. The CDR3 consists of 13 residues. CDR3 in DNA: TGTGCCAGCAGTTTAGGGACAGGGAATGAGCAGTTCTTC. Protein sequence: CASSLGTGNEQFF.

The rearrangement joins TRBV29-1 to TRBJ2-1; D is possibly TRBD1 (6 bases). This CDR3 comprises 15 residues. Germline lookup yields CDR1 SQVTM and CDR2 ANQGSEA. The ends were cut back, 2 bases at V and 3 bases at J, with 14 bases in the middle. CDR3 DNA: TGCAGCGTTGAACACAAGGACAGTTACTACAATGAGCAGTTCTTC. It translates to CSVEHKDSYYNEQFF.

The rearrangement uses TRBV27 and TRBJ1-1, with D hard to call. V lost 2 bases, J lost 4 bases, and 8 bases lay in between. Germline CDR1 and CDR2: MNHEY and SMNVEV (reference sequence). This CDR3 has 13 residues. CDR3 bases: TGTGCCAGCAGTTTAACGGGGAGCACTGAAGCTTTCTTT. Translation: CASSLTGSTEAFF.

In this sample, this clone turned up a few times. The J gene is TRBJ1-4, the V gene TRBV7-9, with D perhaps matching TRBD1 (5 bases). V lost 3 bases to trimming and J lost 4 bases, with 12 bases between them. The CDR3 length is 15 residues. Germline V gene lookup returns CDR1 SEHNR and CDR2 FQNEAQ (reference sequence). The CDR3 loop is CASSFGAGLNEKLFF. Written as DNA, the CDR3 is TGTGCCAGCAGCTTCGGTGCAGGGCTTAATGAAAAACTGTTTTTT.

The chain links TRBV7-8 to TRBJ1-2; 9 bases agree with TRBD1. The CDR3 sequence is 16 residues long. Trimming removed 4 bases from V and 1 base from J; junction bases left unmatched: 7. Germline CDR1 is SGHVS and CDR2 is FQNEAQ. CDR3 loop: CASSWGQGRSNYGYTF. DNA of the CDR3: TGTGCCAGCAGCTGGGGACAGGGAAGGAGTAACTATGGCTACACCTTC.

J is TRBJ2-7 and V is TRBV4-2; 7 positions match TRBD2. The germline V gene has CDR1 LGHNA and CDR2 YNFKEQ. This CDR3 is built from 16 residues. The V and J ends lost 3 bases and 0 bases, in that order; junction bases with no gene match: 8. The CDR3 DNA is TGTGCCAGCAGCCAGGAAAGCGGGAAGGACTCCTACGAGCAGTACTTC. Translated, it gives CASSQESGKDSYEQYF.

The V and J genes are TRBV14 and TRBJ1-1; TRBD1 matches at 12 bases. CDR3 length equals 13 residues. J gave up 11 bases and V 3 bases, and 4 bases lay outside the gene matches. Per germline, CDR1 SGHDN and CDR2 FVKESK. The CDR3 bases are TGTGCCAGCAGCCAGATGGGACAGGGGGCGGCTTTCTTT. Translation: CASSQMGQGAAFF.